Below, one T cell receptor (beta chain) is given with its context. As handled by the study authors: Amplifying reference gene primers gave estimates of nucleated cell counts. Repertoires were generated with immunoSEQ multiplex PCR, while TCRdb's copy carries only in-frame clones and drops some. That table furnishes V, J and clone size, whereas the DNA furnished D and trimming. Altogether hundreds of thousands of clones are present, about nine tenths being singletons, with the ten largest covering about a tenth. Allocation to cohorts depended on clinical history reported by the participants. Each recovered donor of Cohort 3 presented with two negative PCRs, clearance, or symptom resolution. The V and J ends lost 8 bases and 7 bases, in that order; junction bases with no gene match: 19. The CDR3 contains 16 residues. CDR1 and CDR2 (germline): SGHAT, FQNNGV. This entry belongs to a study of blood T cell repertoires in COVID-19. Study overall: The samples span acute and convalescent COVID-19 from the United States, Italy and Spain.

V gene TRBV11-2 combines with J gene TRBJ2-7, with 8 nucleotides matching TRBD2. This clonotype was obtained from a woman under 40 who had recovered from COVID-19. Sequencing was carried out using PBMCs or T cells enriched from blood (not recorded which). The CDR3 region is CASRSLIGRAGREQYF. The CDR3 region has the DNA TGTGCCAGCCGGAGCTTAATCGGGAGGGCCGGTCGGGAGCAGTACTTC.